The 32 T cell receptor beta chains presented below share a single source sample, sequenced in a study of patients and donors after allogeneic stem cell transplantation. TCRdb called the RT-PCR reads again in MiXCR, with one record for every CDR3 protein. The sample consists of more than 850,000 distinct CDR3 sequences, roughly 18% of them appearing once. Sequencing was performed on blood, either unsorted or a sorted T cell fraction (not recorded which). These receptors originate from a human donor who was either an allogeneic HSCT recipient or a stem cell or donor lymphocyte infusion donor (not recorded which). It is not recorded whose cells these are; they may come from a transplant donor.

This chain connects TRBV7-2 to TRBJ2-1; D is possibly TRBD1 or TRBD2 (5 bases each). The V gene lost 4 bases and the J gene lost 6 bases, with 19 bases spanning the gap. This CDR3 spans 16 amino acids. CDR1 is SGHTA, CDR2 FQGNSA, per germline. CDR3 loop: CASSSARRDLGNEQFF. DNA for the CDR3: TGTGCCAGCAGCTCAGCCCGTCGGGACCTCGGCAATGAGCAGTTCTTC.

There are a few counts of this clonotype. The chain has TRBV5-1 and TRBJ1-1, with 9 bases fitting TRBD1. The germline V gene encodes CDR1 SGHRS and CDR2 YFSETQ. With V trimmed by 2 bases and J by 5 bases, 7 bases remained unmatched. The CDR3 runs to 15 residues. CDR3 sequence: CASSFGTGMGTEAFF. The CDR3, as DNA: TGCGCCAGCAGCTTCGGGACAGGGATGGGAACTGAAGCTTTCTTT. The full variable domain, rest sourced from reference TRBV5-1 and TRBJ1-1, is KAGVTQTPRYLIKTRGQQVTLSCSPISGHRSVSWYQQTPGQGLQFLFEYFSETQRNKGNFPGRFSGRQFSNSRSEMNVSTLELGDSALYLCASSFGTGMGTEAFFGQGTRLTVV.

Only a few counts were recorded for this clonotype. The rearrangement links TRBV4-1 to TRBJ2-3, with 10 bases that match TRBD2. Germline V CDR1 and CDR2: MGHRA, YSYEKL. The CDR3 is made up of 19 amino acids. Unmatched junction bases numbered 9, after V lost 0 bases and J lost 0 bases. This CDR3 reads CASSQDIAGGSTSTDTQYF. CDR3 DNA sequence: TGCGCCAGCAGCCAAGACATAGCGGGGGGCTCTACTAGCACAGATACGCAGTATTTT.

This clonotype was counted only a few times. The chain joins TRBV20-1 to TRBJ2-1, with a tentative D call TRBD2 (6 bases). Germline CDR1 is DFQATT and CDR2 is SNEGSKA (reference sequence). The length of the CDR3 is 12 residues. The germline V and J ends were trimmed by 6 bases and 4 bases, with 10 bases remaining between them. CDR3 DNA: TGCAGTGCGGAGGGGACTTACAATGAGCAGTTCTTC. As protein: CSAEGTYNEQFF.

This clonotype has just a few counts. The rearrangement links TRBV6-5 to TRBJ1-5; the D gene is possibly TRBD1 (6 bases). This CDR3 contains 17 residues. V was cut by 0 bases and J by 1 base, with 13 bases left in between. CDR1 MNHEY and CDR2 SVGAGI come from the germline V gene. The CDR3: CASSYSGGPWSNQPQHF. DNA of the CDR3: TGTGCCAGCAGTTACTCGGGGGGGCCCTGGAGCAATCAGCCCCAGCATTTT.

This clonotype came up a few times. CDR3 coding DNA: TGTGCCAGCAGCGTAGGTGGCCTCTCGAACACTGAAGCTTTCTTT. This gives the protein CASSVGGLSNTEAFF. The chain employs TRBV9 and TRBJ1-1; D is unclear. Germline lookup yields CDR1 SGDLS and CDR2 YYNGEE. V lost 0 bases and J 1 base, leaving 10 bases between the germline ends. The CDR3 loop spans 15 amino acids.

The chain combines TRBV20-1 with TRBJ2-7; D may be TRBD1 or TRBD2 (6 bases each). V gave up 0 bases and J gave up 3 bases, with 15 bases separating them. The CDR3 is 15 residues long. Germline loops: CDR1 DFQATT, CDR2 SNEGSKA (reference sequence). CDR3 DNA: TGCAGTGCTAGAGATAGGAGGGGGAACCACTACGAGCAGTACTTC. Its translation is CSARDRRGNHYEQYF.

The gene calls are TRBV6-1 and TRBJ1-2, with D maybe TRBD1 (5 bases). The V end lost 1 base, the J end lost 11 bases, and 26 bases lay between the germline ends. The CDR3 consists of 17 residues. Germline lookup yields CDR1 MNHNS and CDR2 SASEGT. CDR3 sequence: CASSEEGRQRPGVRYTF. The CDR3 coding sequence is TGTGCCAGCAGTGAAGAGGGGAGACAGCGCCCCGGGGTGCGGTACACCTTC.

J is TRBJ2-6 and V is TRBV10-3; D unresolved. V was cut by 8 bases and J by 5 bases, with 16 bases left in between. The CDR3 contains 15 residues. Germline CDR1 ENHRY, CDR2 SYGVKD. DNA for the CDR3: TGTGCCATCGGTACCGGTTCGGTCAGGGCCAACGTCCTGACTTTC. As protein: CAIGTGSVRANVLTF.

In its sample, this clonotype was seen a few times. The chain is built from TRBV6-1 and TRBJ2-7; no reliable D call. This CDR3 region has 14 residues. Per the germline V gene, CDR1 is MNHNS and CDR2 is SASEGT. The V end lost 6 bases, the J end lost 5 bases, and 17 bases lay between the germline ends. The CDR3 sequence: CASSPMTATHEQYF. CDR3 in DNA: TGTGCCAGCAGCCCTATGACGGCAACCCACGAGCAGTACTTC.

The rearrangement joins TRBV20-1 to TRBJ1-1, with D uncertain. Germline V CDR1 and CDR2: DFQATT, SNEGSKA (reference sequence). V lost 7 bases to trimming and J lost 0 bases, with 9 bases between them. The CDR3 totals 12 residues. CDR3 protein: CSVPRMNTEAFF. The CDR3 coding sequence is TGCAGTGTCCCCAGAATGAACACTGAAGCTTTCTTT.

The gene calls are TRBV7-9 and TRBJ2-3; D is uncertain. Germline loops: CDR1 SEHNR, CDR2 FQNEAQ (reference sequence). The CDR3 consists of 16 residues. V lost 7 bases, J lost 2 bases, and 19 bases lay in between. CDR3 sequence reads: CASTPIGPRDTDTQYF. The CDR3 region has the DNA TGTGCCAGCACCCCGATCGGACCAAGGGACACAGATACGCAGTATTTT.

This clonotype was counted between two and nine times. This sequence joins TRBV6-5 and TRBJ1-2; TRBD1 matches 11 bases. The trim removed 2 bases at V and 6 bases at J, leaving 2 bases unmatched. CDR1 and CDR2 (germline): MNHEY, SVGAGI. This CDR3 region has 14 residues. The CDR3 here is CASSYRTGGDGYTF. For the CDR3, the DNA is TGTGCCAGCAGTTACCGGACAGGGGGCGATGGCTACACCTTC.

This clonotype has at least ten counts. The genes are TRBV7-8 and TRBJ2-7; the D is unclear. The CDR3 totals 16 residues. V lost 3 bases and J 2 bases, leaving 17 bases between the germline ends. The germline CDR1 and CDR2 sequences are SGHVS and FQNEAQ. In DNA form, the CDR3 reads TGTGCCAGCAGCTTTACGGCTGGGAATAGCCCCTACGAGCAGTACTTC. Translated, it gives CASSFTAGNSPYEQYF.

The chain uses TRBV6-5 and TRBJ2-4; tentative D call: TRBD2 (7 bases). CDR3 size: 15 residues. The germline V gene has CDR1 MNHEY and CDR2 SVGAGI. V was trimmed by 2 bases and J by 3 bases, leaving 11 bases between them. This chain's CDR3 is CASSYRGGVKNIQYF. As DNA, the CDR3 is TGTGCCAGCAGTTACAGGGGGGGAGTCAAAAACATTCAGTACTTC.

The table lists this clonotype with many counts. The chain employs TRBV12-3 or TRBV12-4 and TRBJ2-7, with a possible D match to TRBD2 (5 bases). The CDR3 sequence is 12 residues long. With 8 bases removed from V and 6 bases from J, the gap between germline ends came to 14 bases. CDR3 protein: CASSPSGGEQYF. In DNA, the CDR3 is TGTGCCAGCTCCCCCAGCGGTGGCGAGCAGTACTTC.

The V and J genes are TRBV28 and TRBJ2-4; D unclear. CDR3 size: 15 residues. Germline lookup yields CDR1 MDHEN and CDR2 SYDVKM. The V gene lost 3 bases and the J gene lost 0 bases, with 9 bases spanning the gap. This CDR3 is CASSFEAIAKNIQYF. CDR3 DNA sequence: TGTGCCAGCAGTTTTGAAGCGATAGCCAAAAACATTCAGTACTTC.

This chain joins TRBV7-2 and TRBJ2-5; D possibly corresponds to TRBD1 (6 bases). Germline CDR1 and CDR2: SGHTA and FQGNSA. The ends were cut back, 2 bases at V and 3 bases at J, with 13 bases in the middle. The CDR3 runs 15 residues. The CDR3 DNA reads as TGTGCCAGCAGCTTATCCCAGGGGACAAAAGAGACCCAGTACTTC. Protein product: CASSLSQGTKETQYF.

In its sample, this clonotype was seen a few times. CDR3 residues: CASSLIGASYEQYF. CDR3 nucleotides: TGTGCCAGCAGTTTGATAGGGGCCTCCTACGAGCAGTACTTC. This chain uses TRBV12-3 or TRBV12-4 with TRBJ2-7, with D possibly matching TRBD1 (5 bases). The length of the CDR3 is 14 residues. With 3 bases removed from V and 0 bases from J, the gap between germline ends came to 9 bases.

The rearrangement joins TRBV20-1 to TRBJ2-1, with 13 nucleotides matching TRBD2. Trimming at V came to 6 bases and at J to 6 bases, leaving 8 bases not matched to a gene. Per the germline V gene, CDR1 is DFQATT and CDR2 is SNEGSKA (reference sequence). This CDR3 contains 15 residues. As DNA, the CDR3 is TGCAGTGCCCCGCTCGGACTAGCGGGAGTCAATGAGCAGTTCTTC. This translates into CSAPLGLAGVNEQFF.

This chain connects TRBV9 to TRBJ2-5, with 8 bases lining up with TRBD2. Germline CDR1 is SGDLS and CDR2 is YYNGEE. The CDR3 has 16 residues. J lost 2 bases, V lost 0 bases, and 6 bases had no gene match. The DNA for the CDR3 is TGTGCCAGCAGCGTAGAATCTAGCGGGCGACAAGAGACCCAGTACTTC. Translation: CASSVESSGRQETQYF.

The genes are TRBV11-3 and TRBJ2-7, with D unresolved. V was shortened by 2 bases and J by 4 bases, with 21 bases between the two germline ends. The CDR3 length is 17 residues. CDR1 SGHNT and CDR2 YENEEA come from the germline V gene. The CDR3 reads CASSLNTGSVRRYEQYF. The CDR3 DNA reads TGTGCCAGCAGCTTAAATACGGGCAGCGTGAGACGATACGAGCAGTACTTC. The whole variable domain, remainder taken from reference TRBV11-3 and TRBJ2-7, is EAGVVQSPRYKIIEKKQPVAFWCNPISGHNTLYWYLQNLGQGPELLIRYENEEAVDDSQLPKDRFSAERLKGVDSTLKIQPAELGDSAVYLCASSLNTGSVRRYEQYFGPGTRLTVT.

The chain employs TRBV7-9 and TRBJ1-3; the D is unclear. The CDR3 extends over 16 amino acids. V lost 1 base and J lost 4, with 14 bases in between. From germline, CDR1 is SEHNR and CDR2 FQNEAQ (reference sequence). The CDR3, as DNA: TGTGCCAGCAGCTTAGTCGCAGGTCGGGGAGGAAACACCATATATTTT. It encodes CASSLVAGRGGNTIYF.

This clonotype has more than one count but fewer than ten. The genes are TRBV18 and TRBJ2-7; 7 bases are a match to TRBD2. The CDR3 has 16 amino acids. Germline CDR1 is KGHSH and CDR2 is LQKENI. V dropped 1 base and J dropped 5; count of bases not matched to a gene: 11. The CDR3 DNA is TGTGCCAGCTCACCACTTGGGGGGGTCCTAGAAAACGAGCAGTACTTC. Encoded protein: CASSPLGGVLENEQYF.

The V gene is TRBV12-3 or TRBV12-4, the J gene TRBJ1-2; D not certain. The CDR3 runs to 12 residues. The germline V and J ends were trimmed by 4 bases and 6 bases, with 9 bases remaining between them. CDR3 sequence (DNA): TGTGCCAGCAGTTACGGACGGCATGGCTACACCTTC. Protein sequence: CASSYGRHGYTF.

This clonotype has just a few counts. The chain is built from TRBV27 and TRBJ1-5; D is uncertain. The germline V gene encodes CDR1 MNHEY and CDR2 SMNVEV (reference sequence). V was shortened by 4 bases and J by 0 bases, with 13 bases between the two germline ends. The CDR3 totals 16 residues. The CDR3: CASSSRLHTSNQPQHF. The CDR3 DNA follows: TGTGCCAGCAGTTCTAGGTTACATACTAGCAATCAGCCCCAGCATTTT.

The chain has TRBV27 and TRBJ1-1; tentatively, D is TRBD1 (6 bases). Germline CDR1 and CDR2: MNHEY and SMNVEV (reference sequence). Trimming pared 6 bases from V and 1 base from J, leaving 12 bases between. The CDR3 runs 14 residues. The CDR3 is CASSSDRRNTEAFF. The DNA of the CDR3 is TGTGCCAGCAGCTCCGACAGGAGGAACACTGAAGCTTTCTTT.

This chain links TRBV27 with TRBJ2-7, with 13 bases fitting TRBD2. Germline V gene lookup returns CDR1 MNHEY and CDR2 SMNVEV (reference sequence). V shed 5 bases and J 2 bases; nucleotides not matched to a gene: 3. The CDR3 is made up of 15 amino acids. CDR3 bases: TGTGCCAGCAGTACCACTAGCGGGGGGGCCTACGAGCAGTACTTC. Translating gives CASSTTSGGAYEQYF.

The chain couples TRBV10-3 to TRBJ2-4, with TRBD1 matching 11 bases. V shed 6 bases and J 2 bases; nucleotides not matched to a gene: 6. The CDR3 runs 16 residues. The V gene's germline CDR1 is ENHRY and CDR2 SYGVKD. The CDR3 sequence is CAISSGQGVTKNIQYF. The DNA for the CDR3 is TGTGCCATCAGCTCGGGACAGGGGGTGACCAAAAACATTCAGTACTTC.

This clonotype was counted a few times. The chain is built from TRBV7-9 and TRBJ2-7; D remains unclear. V was shortened by 5 bases and J by 3 bases, with 11 bases between the two germline ends. CDR3 length equals 13 residues. Germline loops: CDR1 SEHNR, CDR2 FQNEAQ (reference sequence). In DNA form, the CDR3 reads TGTGCCAGCAGCCTAAGTGAGTTCTACGAGCAGTACTTC. It codes for CASSLSEFYEQYF. The variable domain in full, completed from reference TRBV7-9 and TRBJ2-7, reads DTGVSQNPRHKITKRGQNVTFRCDPISEHNRLYWYRQTLGQGPEFLTYFQNEAQLEKSRLLSDRFSAERPKGSFSTLEIQRTEQGDSAMYLCASSLSEFYEQYFGPGTRLTVT.

This clonotype was counted a few times. This chain uses TRBV13 with TRBJ2-5; TRBD1 might be the D (7 bases). The CDR3 has 14 amino acids. Germline CDR1 reads PRHDT; CDR2 reads FYEKMQ (reference sequence). Trimming took off 4 bases at V and 4 bases at J, with 13 bases between the two ends. The CDR3 sequence: CASSYRGAGETQYF. The CDR3 region has the DNA TGTGCCAGCAGCTACAGGGGAGCGGGAGAGACCCAGTACTTC. Filled out from reference TRBV13 and TRBJ2-5, the complete variable domain reads AAGVIQSPRHLIKEKRETATLKCYPIPRHDTVYWYQQGPGQDPQFLISFYEKMQSDKGSIPDRFSAQQFSDYHSELNMSSLELGDSALYFCASSYRGAGETQYFGPGTRLLVL.

V usage is TRBV7-3 and J usage is TRBJ2-5; no definite D call. This CDR3 comprises 13 residues. Per the germline V gene, CDR1 is SGHTA and CDR2 is FQGTGA. Trimming stripped 1 base from V and 5 bases from J, with 8 bases between. The DNA of the CDR3 is TGTGCCAGCAGCTTAAACATGAAGGAGACCCAGTACTTC. Translating it yields CASSLNMKETQYF.